The rows below give T cell receptor beta chains drawn from one sample of a study of blood T cell repertoires in COVID-19. The assay was immunoSEQ multiplex PCR, and TCRdb's table has in-frame clones only and misses some. The sample contains 70,000 to 75,000 clones, roughly 76% of which appear only once. The specimen was peripheral blood. The receptors originated from a woman aged 70-85 years with acute or convalescent COVID-19. Each CDR3 is given with its conserved first and last residue. Each record gives: J gene, D gene, clone size, V gene, CDR3 length, CDR3 protein, CDR3 DNA. A D gene is named only where the DNA matches it firmly. The size of a clone is reported for some rows only, either as once, few or many, or as a class for expanded clones.

>TRBJ2-1|.|.|TRBV6-1|18
CASSARAIGATGYNEQFF
TGTGCCAGCAGTGCCCGCGCTATTGGGGCGACTGGGTACAATGAGCAGTTCTTC
>TRBJ2-7|.|.|TRBV19|13
CASSRTRSYEQYF
TGTGCCAGTAGCCGGACACGCTCCTACGAGCAGTACTTC
>TRBJ1-1|TRBD1|.|TRBV5-1|18
CASSISRTGDLMNTEAFF
TGCGCCAGCAGCATCAGTCGGACAGGCGACTTGATGAACACTGAAGCTTTCTTT
>TRBJ1-6|.|.|TRBV5-1|14
CASSSQASNSPLHF
TGCGCCAGCAGCTCCCAGGCTTCTAATTCACCCCTCCACTTT
>TRBJ2-7|TRBD2|.|TRBV19|15
CASSTLTSGSNEQYF
TGTGCCAGTAGTACCCTGACTAGCGGGAGCAACGAGCAGTACTTC
>TRBJ1-4|.|.|TRBV9|15
CASSRGTLYNEKLFF
TGTGCCAGCAGCCGAGGGACACTCTATAATGAAAAACTGTTTTTT
>TRBJ2-1|TRBD2|.|TRBV7-9|15
CASSSSGAPLNEQFF
TGTGCCAGCAGTTCTAGCGGAGCCCCCCTCAATGAGCAGTTCTTC
>TRBJ1-2|.|.|TRBV6-4|13
CASSGFGGRGYTF
TGTGCCAGCAGTGGGTTCGGGGGGCGAGGCTACACCTTC
>TRBJ2-6|TRBD1|.|TRBV29-1|14
CSVAGGSGANVLTF
TGCAGCGTTGCAGGGGGTTCTGGGGCCAACGTCCTGACTTTC
>TRBJ2-3|TRBD2|.|TRBV19|15
CASSQAGSSGDTQYF
TGTGCCAGTAGCCAAGCGGGATCATCTGGAGATACGCAGTATTTT
>TRBJ1-1|TRBD1|.|TRBV27|15
CASSLGQAANTEAFF
TGTGCCAGCAGTTTGGGACAGGCGGCGAACACTGAAGCTTTCTTT
>TRBJ2-1|TRBD2|.|TRBV28|15
CASSRTSGYYNEQFF
TGTGCCAGCAGTCGGACTAGCGGGTATTACAATGAGCAGTTCTTC
>TRBJ2-7|TRBD2|few|TRBV7-8|16
CASSSLGLAGPYEQYF
TGTGCCAGCAGCTCCCTTGGGCTAGCGGGGCCCTACGAGCAGTACTTC
>TRBJ1-4|TRBD1|.|TRBV18|14
CASSPRTGREKLFF
TGTGCCAGCTCACCCCGGACAGGGCGTGAAAAACTGTTTTTT
>TRBJ1-1|TRBD1|.|TRBV28|15
CASSQRTGGNTEAFF
TGTGCCAGCAGTCAGAGGACAGGGGGCAACACTGAAGCTTTCTTT
>TRBJ2-1|TRBD2|.|TRBV27|15
CASSLQAGMTPGQFF
TGTGCCAGCAGTTTACAAGCGGGAATGACTCCTGGGCAGTTCTTC
>TRBJ1-1|.|.|TRBV18|12
CASSPRNTEAFF
TGTGCCAGCTCACCCCGGAACACTGAAGCTTTCTTT
>TRBJ2-7|TRBD2|.|TRBV18|19
CASSRTTSLSGNLPYEQYF
TGTGCCAGCTCACGCACGACATCGCTTAGCGGGAACCTCCCCTACGAGCAGTACTTC
>TRBJ2-1|TRBD2|.|TRBV27|18
CASSSPTPLAGRGDEQFF
TGTGCCAGCAGTTCCCCCACCCCCTTAGCGGGAAGAGGGGATGAGCAGTTCTTC
>TRBJ2-1|TRBD2|.|TRBV5-1|18
CASTRAGGPSKSYNEQFF
TGCGCCAGCACCAGGGCGGGAGGGCCTTCTAAATCCTACAATGAGCAGTTCTTC
>TRBJ1-1|.|.|TRBV18|16
CASFKDIWERGTEAFF
TGTGCCAGCTTCAAGGATATCTGGGAGAGAGGGACTGAAGCTTTCTTT
>TRBJ2-1|.|.|TRBV19|12
CASSPFYNEQFF
TGTGCCAGTAGCCCCTTCTACAATGAGCAGTTCTTC
>TRBJ1-2|.|.|TRBV28|15
CASSFEGGVNYGYTF
TGTGCCAGCAGTTTCGAAGGGGGGGTCAACTATGGCTACACCTTC
>TRBJ2-3|.|.|TRBV6-6|16
CASSYSRLTSTDTQYF
TGTGCCAGCAGTTACTCGAGACTTACTAGCACAGATACGCAGTATTTT
>TRBJ2-3|.|.|TRBV21-1|15
CASSKWSGGTDTQYF
TGTGCCAGCAGCAAGTGGTCGGGAGGGACAGATACGCAGTATTTT
>TRBJ2-1|.|.|TRBV6-5|12
CASSYSGNEQFF
TGTGCCAGCAGTTATAGCGGCAATGAGCAGTTCTTC
>TRBJ2-2|TRBD2|.|TRBV7-6|19
CASSSGLAGGPSNTGELFF
TGTGCCAGCAGCTCCGGACTAGCGGGGGGACCCTCGAACACCGGGGAGCTGTTTTTT
>TRBJ2-1|TRBD2|few|TRBV6-5|14
CASSTSGSSNEQFF
TGTGCCAGCAGTACTAGCGGGAGTTCCAATGAGCAGTTCTTC
>TRBJ2-1|TRBD1|.|TRBV7-9|16
CASSLSQRDRGNEQFF
TGTGCCAGCAGCTTATCCCAGAGGGACAGGGGCAATGAGCAGTTCTTC
>TRBJ1-6|.|.|TRBV12-3/TRBV12-4|13
CASGGVRNSPLHF
TGTGCCAGCGGGGGGGTACGGAATTCACCCCTCCACTTT
>TRBJ2-7|.|.|TRBV29-1|12
CSVVQFSYEQYF
TGCAGCGTTGTGCAGTTTTCCTACGAGCAGTACTTC
>TRBJ1-1|TRBD1|few|TRBV28|17
CASSLGQAAGLVTEAFF
TGTGCCAGCAGTCTGGGACAGGCGGCGGGGTTGGTCACTGAAGCTTTCTTT
>TRBJ2-7|TRBD1|once|TRBV10-3|15
CAISELTGGSHEQYF
TGTGCCATCAGTGAGTTGACAGGGGGTAGTCACGAGCAGTACTTC
>TRBJ2-5|TRBD2|once|TRBV6-6|16
CASSRPLAGGGETQYF
TGTGCCAGCAGTCGCCCGCTAGCGGGAGGGGGAGAGACCCAGTACTTC
>TRBJ2-3|TRBD2|.|TRBV28|15
CASSKLAGRGDTQYF
TGTGCCAGCAGTAAATTAGCGGGGCGGGGAGATACGCAGTATTTT
>TRBJ1-4|.|.|TRBV5-1|13
CASSESSNEKLFF
TGCGCCAGCAGTGAGAGCTCTAATGAAAAACTGTTTTTT
>TRBJ2-1|.|.|TRBV14|11
CASSALAEQFF
TGTGCCAGCAGCGCACTAGCCGAGCAGTTCTTC
>TRBJ1-2|TRBD1|.|TRBV25-1|14
CASSDPDRNYGYTF
TGTGCCAGCAGTGACCCGGACAGGAACTATGGCTACACCTTC
>TRBJ2-7|TRBD2|.|TRBV5-5|14
CASSVTGTTYEQYF
TGTGCCAGCAGCGTTACCGGGACTACCTACGAGCAGTACTTC
>TRBJ2-1|.|once|TRBV6-4|15
CASSDSSLTSGEQFF
TGTGCCAGCAGTGACTCGAGTCTAACGAGCGGTGAGCAGTTCTTC
>TRBJ1-2|.|.|TRBV28|13
CASSLGQGYGYTF
TGTGCCAGCAGTTTGGGTCAGGGTTATGGCTACACCTTC
>TRBJ2-7|TRBD2|.|TRBV9|15
CASSVGSSGSYEQYF
TGTGCCAGCAGCGTAGGGTCTAGCGGGAGTTACGAGCAGTACTTC
>TRBJ1-5|.|few|TRBV6-5|14
CASSLTVSNQPQHF
TGTGCCAGCAGTTTGACAGTAAGCAATCAGCCCCAGCATTTT
>TRBJ2-7|TRBD1|.|TRBV18|16
CASSPTPGQGAYEQYF
TGTGCCAGCTCACCAACACCGGGACAGGGTGCCTACGAGCAGTACTTC
>TRBJ2-1|TRBD2|.|TRBV27|16
CASSPTSGTPYNEQFF
TGTGCCAGCAGTCCGACTAGCGGGACACCTTACAATGAGCAGTTCTTC
>TRBJ2-6|.|.|TRBV28|16
CASSTYRAPGANVLTF
TGTGCCAGCAGTACATACAGGGCTCCTGGGGCCAACGTCCTGACTTTC
>TRBJ2-7|TRBD1|.|TRBV11-2|14
CASSLPRGQVEQYF
TGTGCCAGCAGCTTACCCAGGGGGCAGGTCGAGCAGTACTTC
>TRBJ2-5|TRBD1|.|TRBV7-7|15
CASSLRQGAGETQYF
TGTGCCAGCAGCTTACGGCAGGGGGCAGGGGAGACCCAGTACTTC
>TRBJ2-3|.|.|TRBV11-3|15
CASSLEGGNTDTQYF
TGTGCCAGCAGCTTAGAAGGGGGAAACACAGATACGCAGTATTTT
>TRBJ1-1|.|.|TRBV6-6|13
CASSFQGGTEAFF
TGTGCCAGCAGTTTCCAAGGGGGCACTGAAGCTTTCTTT
>TRBJ2-1|TRBD2|.|TRBV28|15
CASSLSLAGAQGQFF
TGTGCCAGCAGTTTAAGCCTAGCGGGAGCCCAGGGGCAGTTCTTC
>TRBJ2-7|TRBD1|.|TRBV7-2|15
CASSLPWDSFYEQYF
TGTGCCAGCAGCTTACCCTGGGACAGCTTCTACGAGCAGTACTTC
>TRBJ1-5|TRBD1|once|TRBV7-9|16
CASSLTDRGRHQPQHF
TGTGCCAGCAGCTTGACCGACAGGGGAAGACATCAGCCCCAGCATTTT
>TRBJ1-1|.|.|TRBV27|15
CASKPGQRGNTEAFF
TGTGCCAGCAAACCCGGACAGCGGGGGAACACTGAAGCTTTCTTT
>TRBJ2-1|.|.|TRBV12-3/TRBV12-4|13
CASGRWSYNEQFF
TGTGCCAGCGGGCGTTGGTCCTACAATGAGCAGTTCTTC
>TRBJ2-1|.|.|TRBV7-9|11
CASSFPNEQFF
TGTGCCAGCAGCTTTCCAAATGAGCAGTTCTTC
>TRBJ2-5|TRBD2|.|TRBV19|15
CASSRRGGVQETQYF
TGTGCCAGTAGTAGAAGGGGAGGGGTCCAAGAGACCCAGTACTTC
>TRBJ1-2|.|.|TRBV27|13
CASSLTRNYGYTF
TGTGCCAGCAGTCTCACTCGCAACTATGGCTACACCTTC
>TRBJ1-3|.|.|TRBV9|17
CASSVALTPSSGNTIYF
TGTGCCAGCAGCGTAGCGCTGACTCCCAGCTCTGGAAACACCATATATTTT
>TRBJ2-7|.|.|TRBV4-2|15
CASSQEVGGFYEQYF
TGTGCCAGCAGCCAAGAAGTGGGAGGCTTCTACGAGCAGTACTTC